Presented here are 2 T cell receptor beta chains from one specimen sequenced in a study of blood T cell repertoires in COVID-19. The method was immunoSEQ multiplex PCR; TCRdb's version includes in-frame clones alone and lacks a portion of them. The table records about 150,000 clones, about 73% of them present only once. The sequenced sample was peripheral blood. The receptors come from a man older than 75 with acute or convalescent COVID-19.

This clone occurred a few times. J is TRBJ1-6 and V is TRBV19, with TRBD1 matching over 7 bases. V lost 5 bases to trimming and J lost 9 bases; unmatched junction nucleotides: 4. The CDR3 consists of 13 residues. The germline V gene has CDR1 LNHDA and CDR2 SQIVND (reference sequence). The CDR3 bases are TGTGCCAGTAGTCGGGACAGTCGTTCACCCCTCCACTTT. Translation: CASSRDSRSPLHF. Based on the CDR3 plus reference TRBV19 and TRBJ1-6, the full variable domain is DGGITQSPKYLFRKEGQNVTLSCEQNLNHDAMYWYRQDPGQGLRLIYYSQIVNDFQKGDIAEGYSVSREKKESFPLTVTSAQKNPTAFYLCASSRDSRSPLHFGNGTRLTVT.

The V gene is TRBV6-5, the J gene TRBJ1-1; a possible D gene is TRBD1 (6 bases). This CDR3 comprises 15 residues. V was pared by 5 bases and J by 4 bases, with 17 bases between. Germline V gene data show CDR1 as MNHEY and CDR2 as SVGAGI. The CDR3 is CASSNGQQGRTEAFF. The CDR3 bases are TGTGCCAGCAGTAACGGTCAACAGGGTCGCACTGAAGCTTTCTTT.